The next 20 T cell receptor beta chains were all read from a single sample in a study of blood T cell repertoires in COVID-19. The data were produced by immunoSEQ multiplex PCR, yet TCRdb's version contains in-frame clones alone and is incomplete. The table includes 200,000 or so clones, roughly four fifths detected once. The sequencing input was PBMCs or T cells enriched from blood (not recorded which). These receptor sequences come from a woman in her thirties or forties with acute COVID-19.

As DNA, the CDR3 is TGTGCCAGCAGTTTGGGGGGGCAAAAAAAACTGTTTTTT. It translates to CASSLGGQKKLFF. This sequence joins TRBV28 and TRBJ1-4; weak D call: TRBD1 (6 bases). CDR3 length: 13 residues. The germline CDR1 and CDR2 sequences are MDHEN and SYDVKM. Trimming removed 3 bases from V and 9 bases from J, with 11 bases in between.

This clone was seen at least ten times. The V call is TRBV6-4, the J call TRBJ1-2; D not certain. The CDR3 runs 14 residues. CDR1 and CDR2 from the germline V gene are MRHNA and SNTAGT. Trimming shortened V by 7 bases and J by 2 bases, and 14 bases separated the two germline ends. In nucleotides, the CDR3 is TGTGCCAGCACTCCTTCGCCCGGGAACTATGGCTACACCTTC. It is translated as CASTPSPGNYGYTF.

V is TRBV2 and J is TRBJ2-3, with TRBD2 as a possible D gene (5 bases). Trimming took off 6 bases at V and 5 bases at J, with 9 bases between the two ends. The CDR3 is made up of 12 amino acids. Germline V lookup: CDR1 SNHLY, CDR2 FYNNEI. Here the CDR3 reads CASRGARDTQYF. The CDR3 nucleotides are TGTGCCAGCAGGGGAGCGCGAGATACGCAGTATTTT.

The CDR3 loop reads CASSYRGYNSPLHF. CDR3 nucleotide sequence: TGTGCCAGCAGTTACAGGGGGTATAATTCACCCCTCCACTTT. The J gene is TRBJ1-6, the V gene TRBV6-5, with a tentative D call TRBD1 (6 bases). Trimming shortened V by 2 bases and J by 4 bases, and 6 bases separated the two germline ends. Germline loops: CDR1 MNHEY, CDR2 SVGAGI. This CDR3 has 14 residues.

The rearrangement links TRBV11-2 to TRBJ1-4, with TRBD1 identical over 10 bases. The V gene's germline CDR1 is SGHAT and CDR2 FQNNGV. V trimming: 2 bases; J trimming: 10 bases; junction bases outside the gene matches: 7. The length of the CDR3 is 15 residues. In DNA, the CDR3 is TGTGCCAGCAGCTTACGCGGGACAGGGGTCTCAAAACTGTTTTTT. Its protein is CASSLRGTGVSKLFF.

The V call is TRBV19, the J call TRBJ2-3; 9 nucleotides line up with TRBD2. Germline loops: CDR1 LNHDA, CDR2 SQIVND (reference sequence). V lost 6 bases, J lost 4 bases, and 8 bases stayed unmatched. There are 15 residues in the CDR3. This CDR3 is CASRLAGVGADTQYF. CDR3 nucleotide sequence: TGTGCCAGTAGGTTAGCGGGAGTAGGGGCAGATACGCAGTATTTT.

This clone was picked up one time. The chain uses TRBV19 and TRBJ2-2; 8 bases fit TRBD2. CDR1 is LNHDA and CDR2 is SQIVND in the germline V gene (reference sequence). This CDR3 comprises 17 residues. V dropped 6 bases and J dropped 0; count of bases not matched to a gene: 9. The CDR3 DNA reads as TGTGCCAGTAGAAGAGAAGCGGGGGCCACGAACACCGGGGAGCTGTTTTTT. The encoded protein is CASRREAGATNTGELFF.

This clone occurred a few times. The gene calls are TRBV7-6 and TRBJ2-5; 8 bases map to TRBD2. This CDR3 contains 14 residues. The germline CDR1 and CDR2 sequences are SGHVS and FNYEAQ. V dropped 4 bases and J dropped 3; count of bases not matched to a gene: 4. The CDR3 region has the DNA TGTGCCAGCAGCTATAGCGGGGAGAAAGAGACCCAGTACTTC. It translates to CASSYSGEKETQYF.

The rearrangement joins TRBV5-1 to TRBJ2-3; TRBD2 matches at 12 bases. J gave up 1 base and V 4 bases, and 4 bases lay outside the gene matches. The CDR3 has 16 residues. Germline V CDR1 and CDR2: SGHRS, YFSETQ. The CDR3 spells CASSPRTSGGTDTQYF. In DNA form, the CDR3 reads TGCGCCAGCAGCCCAAGGACTAGCGGGGGCACAGATACGCAGTATTTT.

The chain couples TRBV7-3 to TRBJ2-3, with 11 positions matching TRBD2. The CDR3 covers 14 residues. Germline V gene data show CDR1 as SGHTA and CDR2 as FQGTGA. Trimming removed 4 bases from V and 5 bases from J; junction bases left unmatched: 2. The CDR3 DNA reads as TGTGCCAGCAGCTATGGACTAGCGGGAGATACGCAGTATTTT. It encodes CASSYGLAGDTQYF.

The chain carries TRBV19 and TRBJ1-5; no clear D. The CDR3 runs to 13 residues. Germline CDR1 is LNHDA and CDR2 is SQIVND (reference sequence). V was shortened by 7 bases and J by 7 bases, with 14 bases between the two germline ends. Written as DNA, the CDR3 is TGTGCCAGTACCAATGGAGGCAGGCAGCCCCAGCATTTT. Translating gives CASTNGGRQPQHF. Filled out from reference TRBV19 and TRBJ1-5, the complete variable domain reads DGGITQSPKYLFRKEGQNVTLSCEQNLNHDAMYWYRQDPGQGLRLIYYSQIVNDFQKGDIAEGYSVSREKKESFPLTVTSAQKNPTAFYLCASTNGGRQPQHFGDGTRLSIL.

This clone was counted a single time. At the DNA level, this CDR3 is encoded by other sequences in the same sample as well. CDR3 sequence (DNA): TGTGCCAGTAGTTTAACGACTAGCGGGAGTTACGAGCAGTACTTC. Amino acid sequence: CASSLTTSGSYEQYF. This chain uses TRBV19 with TRBJ2-7; 12 positions agree with TRBD2. From germline, CDR1 is LNHDA and CDR2 SQIVND (reference sequence). The CDR3 extends over 15 amino acids. The J segment lost 4 bases and the V segment lost 5 bases, leaving 6 bases of the junction unmatched.

The genes are TRBV27 and TRBJ1-5; TRBD1 aligns across 8 bases. V trimming: 5 bases; J trimming: 4 bases; junction bases outside the gene matches: 4. Germline CDR1 reads MNHEY; CDR2 reads SMNVEV (reference sequence). The CDR3 loop spans 14 amino acids. The CDR3 nucleotides are TGTGCCAGCAGTCTACAGGGGGGGAATCAGCCCCAGCATTTT. Its translation is CASSLQGGNQPQHF.

V and J are TRBV7-2 and TRBJ1-2; the match to TRBD1 covers 10 bases. The CDR3 has 17 amino acids. Germline V gives CDR1 SGHTA, CDR2 FQGNSA. J lost 2 bases, V lost 5 bases, and 11 bases had no gene match. The CDR3 is CASSPRIDRGRNYGYTF. DNA of the CDR3: TGTGCCAGCAGCCCTCGAATCGACAGGGGGCGAAACTATGGCTACACCTTC.

The chain recombines TRBV4-2 with TRBJ1-1; no clear D gene. There are 15 residues in the CDR3. Germline CDR1 LGHNA, CDR2 YNFKEQ. V was cut by 0 bases and J by 0 bases, with 8 bases left in between. CDR3 nucleotides: TGTGCCAGCAGCCAAGAACGCCAGATGAACACTGAAGCTTTCTTT. Translation gives CASSQERQMNTEAFF.

The sample holds one count of this clone. J is TRBJ2-2 and V is TRBV24-1; D perhaps matches TRBD1 (5 bases). Trimming cost V 7 bases and J 6 bases, with 11 bases left between them. The CDR3 has 13 amino acids. Germline V gene sequence: CDR1 KGHDR, CDR2 SFDVKD. The CDR3, as DNA: TGTGCCACCAGACCCAGGGAAGCCGGGGAGCTGTTTTTT. It encodes CATRPREAGELFF.

V is TRBV12-3 or TRBV12-4 and J is TRBJ2-7; D is unresolved. With 1 base removed from V and 3 bases from J, the gap between germline ends came to 7 bases. The CDR3 consists of 13 residues. The CDR3 sequence is CASSLDSFYEQYF. The CDR3 nucleotides read TGTGCCAGCAGTTTAGACTCTTTCTACGAGCAGTACTTC.

The rearrangement joins TRBV6-2 or TRBV6-3 to TRBJ2-7; 10 positions agree with TRBD1. Germline lookup yields CDR1 MNHEY and CDR2 SVGEGT. The CDR3 has 16 residues. J gave up 4 bases and V 0 bases, and 6 bases lay outside the gene matches. The CDR3 region has the DNA TGTGCCAGCAGTTACTCAAGGGGGACAGGGGCGTACGAGCAGTACTTC. Residues: CASSYSRGTGAYEQYF.

CDR3 loop: CASSQNREYGYTF. The CDR3 nucleotides read TGTGCCAGCAGCCAAAACAGGGAGTATGGCTACACCTTC. The J gene is TRBJ1-2, the V gene TRBV14; the D gene is possibly TRBD1 (6 bases). The CDR3 is 13 residues long. The V gene lost 2 bases and the J gene lost 5 bases, with 9 bases spanning the gap. Germline assignment: CDR1 SGHDN and CDR2 FVKESK.

The gene calls are TRBV5-1 and TRBJ1-6, with D hard to call. CDR1 is SGHRS and CDR2 is YFSETQ in the germline V gene. The CDR3 contains 15 residues. V shed 0 bases and J shed 7 bases, with 11 bases lying between them. The CDR3 region is CASSLDEGGNSPLHF. Written as DNA, the CDR3 is TGCGCCAGCAGCTTGGACGAGGGCGGAAATTCACCCCTCCACTTT.